One and the same sample provided the 27 T cell receptor beta chains below, sequenced in a study of blood T cell repertoires in COVID-19. Produced via immunoSEQ multiplex PCR; TCRdb's table is partial and in-frame only. The sample comprises about 230,000 clones, approximately 87% of which are singletons, and approximately 2.6% rests with the top ten. The sample taken for sequencing was peripheral blood. The receptors shown here come from a woman in her 70s with active or convalescent COVID-19.

The chain couples TRBV3-1 (or the pseudogene TRBV3-2) to TRBJ2-7; unclear D gene. The CDR3 is made up of 16 amino acids. The germline V gene encodes CDR1 LGHDT and CDR2 YNNKEL (reference sequence). Trimming left V 3 bases short and J 0 bases short, with 15 bases between. CDR3 loop: CASSQDTPEDSYEQYF. CDR3 in DNA: TGTGCCAGCAGCCAGGATACTCCAGAGGACTCCTACGAGCAGTACTTC.

The genes are TRBV9 and TRBJ2-1; the match to TRBD2 covers 11 bases. The CDR3 contains 15 residues. CDR1 and CDR2 (germline): SGDLS, YYNGEE. V was clipped by 4 bases and J by 4 bases; unmatched bases: 4. CDR3 nucleotides: TGTGCCAGCAGCCGCACTAGCGGGAGTTACAATGAGCAGTTCTTC. This sequence encodes CASSRTSGSYNEQFF. The full variable domain, completed using reference TRBV9 and TRBJ2-1, is DSGVTQTPKHLITATGQRVTLRCSPRSGDLSVYWYQQSLDQGLQFLIQYYNGEERAKGNILERFSAQQFPDLHSELNLSSLELGDSALYFCASSRTSGSYNEQFFGPGTRLTVL.

The CDR3 loop reads CASSMGPTGTGHSGNTIYF. The DNA of the CDR3 is TGTGCCAGTAGTATGGGTCCCACCGGGACAGGGCATTCTGGAAACACCATATATTTT. The chain recombines TRBV19 with TRBJ1-3; the match to TRBD1 covers 9 bases. This CDR3 has 19 amino acids. CDR1 and CDR2 (germline): LNHDA, SQIVND (reference sequence). Trimming cost V 3 bases and J 1 base; bases outside gene matches: 13.

The V and J genes are TRBV13 and TRBJ2-1; the D is unclear. V was pared by 1 base and J by 9 bases, with 19 bases between. The CDR3 sequence is 16 residues long. The germline V gene has CDR1 PRHDT and CDR2 FYEKMQ (reference sequence). The CDR3 here is CASSLAGVSRNGEQFF. The CDR3 DNA is TGTGCCAGCAGCTTAGCCGGTGTGTCCCGAAACGGTGAGCAGTTCTTC.

The chain employs TRBV19 and TRBJ2-3, with TRBD2 identical over 9 bases. This CDR3 has 14 amino acids. Unmatched junction bases numbered 9, after V lost 5 bases and J lost 9 bases. Germline CDR1 and CDR2: LNHDA and SQIVND (reference sequence). The CDR3 nucleotides read TGTGCCAGTAGTCCACATATTAGCGGGAGCACGCAGTATTTT. Its translation: CASSPHISGSTQYF.

This sequence joins TRBV7-8 and TRBJ1-1, with 7 positions matching TRBD1. The J segment lost 1 base and the V segment lost 2 bases, leaving 1 base of the junction unmatched. CDR1 is SGHVS and CDR2 is FQNEAQ in the germline V gene. The CDR3 has 14 residues. The CDR3 DNA reads TGTGCCAGCAGCTTACAGGGGGGGAACACTGAAGCTTTCTTT. Encoded protein: CASSLQGGNTEAFF.

The chain has TRBV15 and TRBJ2-3; 11 bases fit TRBD2. The CDR3 length is 14 residues. CDR1 is LNHNV and CDR2 is YYDKDF in the germline V gene (reference sequence). V trimming: 6 bases; J trimming: 6 bases; junction bases outside the gene matches: 5. The CDR3 DNA follows: TGTGCCACCAGAGCTAGCGGGAGGCGTGATACGCAGTATTTT. Protein: CATRASGRRDTQYF.

DNA of the CDR3: TGCGCCAGCCGATCAGGGCCCCAGGAGTATGGCTACACCTTC. Its protein is CASRSGPQEYGYTF. V and J are TRBV5-1 and TRBJ1-2; TRBD1 is a possible D gene (5 bases). The CDR3 length is 14 residues. Germline V CDR1 and CDR2: SGHRS, YFSETQ. V lost 7 bases to trimming and J lost 5 bases, with 18 bases between them.

CDR3 nucleotide sequence: TGTGCCAGCAGCCAATCCCCAGGCAGGGTCGAGACCCAGTACTTC. Translating gives CASSQSPGRVETQYF. The chain carries TRBV4-2 and TRBJ2-5, with D perhaps matching TRBD1 (5 bases). Trimming cost V 2 bases and J 5 bases, with 15 bases left between them. CDR1 and CDR2 from the germline V gene are LGHNA and YNFKEQ. There are 15 residues in the CDR3.

The gene calls are TRBV14 and TRBJ2-5, with D possibly TRBD2 on 6 matching bases. The germline CDR1 and CDR2 sequences are SGHDN and FVKESK. This CDR3 spans 16 amino acids. Trimming took off 3 bases at V and 1 base at J, with 15 bases between the two ends. For the CDR3, the DNA is TGTGCCAGCAGCCACGGCCTGATGGGGGGCCAAGAGACCCAGTACTTC. It encodes CASSHGLMGGQETQYF.

The chain links TRBV5-1 to TRBJ2-5; 10 positions agree with TRBD2. The V and J ends lost 2 bases and 5 bases, in that order; junction bases with no gene match: 9. The CDR3 length is 16 residues. In germline, CDR1 is SGHRS, CDR2 YFSETQ. CDR3 DNA sequence: TGCGCCAGCAGCTTAGTAGGACTAGCGGCCAGGGAGACCCAGTACTTC. Translation gives CASSLVGLAARETQYF.

The chain links TRBV30 to TRBJ1-3; D might be TRBD1 (6 bases). The length of the CDR3 is 15 residues. Per germline, CDR1 GTSNPN and CDR2 SVGIG (reference sequence). With 3 bases removed from V and 4 bases from J, the gap between germline ends came to 16 bases. CDR3 sequence (DNA): TGTGCCTGGAGCCCGACAGGTGGAAGGGGAAACACCATATATTTT. This codes for CAWSPTGGRGNTIYF.

The chain carries TRBV28 and TRBJ2-3, with 9 bases lining up with TRBD2. Germline-derived CDR1 and CDR2 are MDHEN and SYDVKM. The CDR3 length is 11 residues. Unmatched junction bases numbered 2, after V lost 6 bases and J lost 10 bases. CDR3 sequence: CASRRLAAQYF. The CDR3 nucleotides read TGTGCCAGCAGGAGACTAGCGGCGCAGTATTTT.

The V call is TRBV7-2, the J call TRBJ1-3; no reliable D call. The germline V and J ends were trimmed by 2 bases and 3 bases, with 5 bases remaining between them. CDR1 SGHTA and CDR2 FQGNSA come from the germline V gene. This CDR3 has 13 residues. CDR3 loop: CASSLFGGNTIYF. CDR3 sequence (DNA): TGTGCCAGCAGCTTATTCGGTGGAAACACCATATATTTT.

The V gene is TRBV28, the J gene TRBJ1-6; the D gene is possibly TRBD1 (6 bases). The V gene's germline CDR1 is MDHEN and CDR2 SYDVKM. This CDR3 has 14 residues. V dropped 5 bases and J dropped 8 bases, with 13 bases sitting between them. Here the CDR3 DNA reads TGTGCCAGCAGTACACCCTCAGGGGATTCACCCCTCCACTTT. Its protein is CASSTPSGDSPLHF. The complete variable domain, with remaining parts taken from reference TRBV28 and TRBJ1-6, reads DVKVTQSSRYLVKRTGEKVFLECVQDMDHENMFWYRQDPGLGLRLIYFSYDVKMKEKGDIPEGYSVSREKKERFSLILESASTNQTSMYLCASSTPSGDSPLHFGNGTRLTVT.

V is TRBV6-5 and J is TRBJ2-7; D not resolved. Germline lookup yields CDR1 MNHEY and CDR2 SVGAGI. This CDR3 spans 15 amino acids. Deletions cut 7 bases from V and 4 bases from J, with 20 bases between. In DNA, the CDR3 is TGTGCCAGCACCCTTGACCCACAGCACTCATACGAGCAGTACTTC. Its protein is CASTLDPQHSYEQYF.

The chain couples TRBV6-5 to TRBJ1-5; 8 bases are shared with TRBD1. Trimming removed 7 bases from V and 2 bases from J; junction bases left unmatched: 4. CDR1 MNHEY and CDR2 SVGAGI come from the germline V gene. The CDR3 totals 14 residues. The CDR3 DNA reads TGTGCCAGCACCCAGGACAGGGGCAATCAGCCCCAGCATTTT. The encoded protein is CASTQDRGNQPQHF.

This clone was detected only a few times. The chain links TRBV2 to TRBJ2-1, with TRBD2 matching 9 bases. After removal of 6 bases from V and 4 bases from J, the junction contained 7 bases not matched to a gene. Looked up from germline, CDR1 is SNHLY and CDR2 is FYNNEI. The CDR3 loop spans 15 amino acids. Written as DNA, the CDR3 is TGTGCCAGCAGAGAGACTAGCGGTCCTTACAATGAGCAGTTCTTC. Its protein is CASRETSGPYNEQFF. The variable domain in full, with the rest retrieved from reference TRBV2 and TRBJ2-1, is EPEVTQTPSHQVTQMGQEVILRCVPISNHLYFYWYRQILGQKVEFLVSFYNNEISEKSEIFDDQFSVERPDGSNFTLKIRSTKLEDSAMYFCASRETSGPYNEQFFGPGTRLTVL.

V is TRBV5-1 and J is TRBJ2-3, with D possibly being TRBD1 (5 bases). The V end was cut by 0 bases, the J end by 6 bases, with 14 bases between. This CDR3 is 15 amino acids long. CDR1 is SGHRS and CDR2 is YFSETQ in the germline V gene. The CDR3 region is CASSLAPGGADTQYF. CDR3 in DNA: TGCGCCAGCAGCTTGGCCCCGGGTGGGGCGGATACGCAGTATTTT.

The V call is TRBV6-5, the J call TRBJ2-5; 13 bases are a match to TRBD2. CDR3 length: 16 amino acids. The germline CDR1 and CDR2 sequences are MNHEY and SVGAGI. V shed 3 bases, J shed 2 bases, and the junction held 3 bases outside the gene matches. CDR3 bases: TGTGCCAGCAGTTATGCGGGACTAGCGGGACAAGAGACCCAGTACTTC. It specifies CASSYAGLAGQETQYF.

The gene calls are TRBV3-1 (or the pseudogene TRBV3-2) and TRBJ2-2, with D possibly being TRBD2 (6 bases). With 0 bases removed from V and 5 bases from J, the gap between germline ends came to 10 bases. The CDR3 runs to 15 residues. CDR1 LGHDT and CDR2 YNNKEL come from the germline V gene (reference sequence). The CDR3 sequence: CASSQDWRGTGELFF. The DNA for the CDR3 is TGTGCCAGCAGCCAAGATTGGCGGGGAACCGGGGAGCTGTTTTTT.

This clone was observed once. The J gene is TRBJ2-2, the V gene TRBV23-1; D might be TRBD1 (6 bases). TRBV23-1 is classed as an ORF, of uncertain function. CDR3 length: 15 amino acids. Trimming removed 0 bases at V and 4 bases at J, with 9 bases between. The CDR3 protein is CASSQSQGPTGELFF. The CDR3 region has the DNA TGCGCCAGCAGTCAATCACAGGGCCCCACCGGGGAGCTGTTTTTT.

The CDR3: CASSESRGTNEKLFF. The CDR3 DNA sequence: TGTGCCAGCAGTGAATCCCGGGGGACTAATGAAAAACTGTTTTTT. This chain joins TRBV25-1 and TRBJ1-4; D perhaps matches TRBD1 (5 bases). Germline CDR1 MGHDK, CDR2 SYGVNS. V gave up 1 base and J gave up 2 bases, with 8 bases separating them. This CDR3 spans 15 amino acids.

This clone was seen only a few times. V and J are TRBV14 and TRBJ1-1; 7 positions agree with TRBD1. Germline assignment: CDR1 SGHDN and CDR2 FVKESK. This CDR3 region has 14 residues. Unmatched junction bases numbered 9, after V lost 3 bases and J lost 8 bases. In DNA, the CDR3 is TGTGCCAGCAGCCAGCCGCTTAGGGGGCGGGAAGCTTTCTTT. It codes for CASSQPLRGREAFF. The complete variable domain, with remaining parts taken from reference TRBV14 and TRBJ1-1, reads EAGVTQFPSHSVIEKGQTVTLRCDPISGHDNLYWYRRVMGKEIKFLLHFVKESKQDESGMPNNRFLAERTGGTYSTLKVQPAELEDSGVYFCASSQPLRGREAFFGQGTRLTVV.

The V gene is TRBV2, the J gene TRBJ2-3; possibly TRBD2 for D (6 bases). Germline lookup yields CDR1 SNHLY and CDR2 FYNNEI. Trimming stripped 6 bases from V and 4 bases from J, with 11 bases between. The CDR3 has 13 residues. This CDR3 is CASRRDASDTQYF. For the CDR3, the DNA is TGTGCCAGCAGGCGGGACGCTTCAGATACGCAGTATTTT.

The chain couples TRBV4-1 to TRBJ2-7; 7 bases fit TRBD1. The CDR3 is made up of 17 amino acids. CDR1 is MGHRA, CDR2 YSYEKL, per germline. J lost 0 bases, V lost 1 base, and 9 bases had no gene match. CDR3 protein: CASSQVQGLPFSYEQYF. CDR3 bases: TGCGCCAGCAGCCAAGTACAGGGGCTTCCTTTCTCCTACGAGCAGTACTTC.

This clone showed up just a few times. The J gene is TRBJ1-3, the V gene TRBV6-6; D remains unclear. The V gene's germline CDR1 is MNHNY and CDR2 SVGAGI (reference sequence). The CDR3 consists of 15 residues. V was trimmed by 2 bases and J by 1 base, leaving 9 bases between them. CDR3 region: CASSYQETSGNTIYF. DNA of the CDR3: TGTGCCAGCAGTTACCAGGAAACTTCTGGAAACACCATATATTTT.